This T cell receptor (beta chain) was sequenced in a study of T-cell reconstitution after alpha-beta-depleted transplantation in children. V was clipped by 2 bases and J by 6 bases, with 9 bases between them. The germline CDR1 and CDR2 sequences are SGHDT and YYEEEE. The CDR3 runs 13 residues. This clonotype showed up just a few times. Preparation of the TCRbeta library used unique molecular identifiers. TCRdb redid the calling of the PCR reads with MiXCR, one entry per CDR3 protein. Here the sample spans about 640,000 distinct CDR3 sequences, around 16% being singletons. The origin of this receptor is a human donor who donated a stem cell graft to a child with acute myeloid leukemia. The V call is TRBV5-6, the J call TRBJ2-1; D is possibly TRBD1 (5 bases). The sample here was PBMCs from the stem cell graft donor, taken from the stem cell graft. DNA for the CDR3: TGTGCCAGCAGCTTCGGTCAGGGCAATGAGCAGTTCTTC. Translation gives CASSFGQGNEQFF.